The next 9 T cell receptor beta chains were all read from a single sample in a study of Ad26.COV2.S vaccination and SARS-CoV-2 variants. Method: immunoSEQ multiplex PCR; TCRdb's copy keeps in-frame clones and lacks some. The sample lists around 400,000 clones, approximately 83% occurring once. Specified treatment: roughly 18 received Ad26.COV2.S at low or high dose, single or two shots; about 5 received placebo; per-sample allocation not given. On day 63 after the first injection, vaccine and placebo recipients gave samples. This sample comprised peripheral blood, obtained in a trial of Ad26.COV2.S vaccine versus placebo. The receptors were sampled from a person aged 18-60 years who received the Ad26.COV2.S COVID-19 vaccine or a placebo.

This sequence joins TRBV2 and TRBJ2-3; 11 nucleotides align to TRBD2. Germline trimming cut 4 bases from V and 0 bases from J; bases unmatched to any gene: 9. The germline V gene has CDR1 SNHLY and CDR2 FYNNEI. There are 18 residues in the CDR3. The DNA for the CDR3 is TGTGCCAGCAGTGTTTATGGACTAGCGGGCTTCAGCACAGATACGCAGTATTTT. This sequence encodes CASSVYGLAGFSTDTQYF.

The CDR3 bases are TGTGCCAGCAGCTTATGGGGGGCCGGCGCAGATACGCAGTATTTT. It codes for CASSLWGAGADTQYF. The J gene is TRBJ2-3, the V gene TRBV7-8, with D perhaps matching TRBD1 or TRBD2 (6 bases each). In germline, CDR1 is SGHVS, CDR2 FQNEAQ. The V and J ends lost 2 bases and 4 bases respectively, with 13 bases between them. CDR3 length: 15 amino acids.

CDR3 region: CASSRDMTRGYTF. In DNA, the CDR3 is TGTGCCAGCAGTCGGGACATGACGAGAGGCTACACCTTC. This sequence joins TRBV2 and TRBJ1-2, with D possibly being TRBD1 (6 bases). V was cut by 5 bases and J by 8 bases, with 15 bases left in between. Germline assignment: CDR1 SNHLY and CDR2 FYNNEI. CDR3 length equals 13 residues.

The chain carries TRBV20-1 and TRBJ1-1; unclear D gene. The V gene lost 5 bases and the J gene lost 6 bases, with 10 bases spanning the gap. Germline V lookup: CDR1 DFQATT, CDR2 SNEGSKA (reference sequence). The CDR3 runs 11 residues. CDR3 sequence: CSAPRSPEAFF. CDR3 DNA sequence: TGCAGTGCTCCACGGAGTCCTGAAGCTTTCTTT.

The chain uses TRBV6-1 and TRBJ2-7; D is perhaps TRBD1 (6 bases). The CDR3 spans 14 residues. Germline values: CDR1 MNHNS, CDR2 SASEGT. Trimming cost V 0 bases and J 3 bases, with 9 bases left between them. In DNA form, the CDR3 reads TGTGCCAGCAGTGAAGCGTCGACAGGCTACGAGCAGTACTTC. It is translated as CASSEASTGYEQYF.

The chain carries TRBV19 and TRBJ2-7, with TRBD2 identical over 15 bases. V lost 3 bases and J lost 0; bases outside the gene matches: 6. The length of the CDR3 is 18 residues. CDR1 and CDR2 from the germline V gene are LNHDA and SQIVND (reference sequence). CDR3 coding DNA: TGTGCCAGTAGTATCGGGACTAGCGGGAGGTCCGCCTCCTACGAGCAGTACTTC. Encoded protein: CASSIGTSGRSASYEQYF.

The V and J genes are TRBV6-5 and TRBJ2-7; D is perhaps TRBD1 (6 bases). Germline loops: CDR1 MNHEY, CDR2 SVGAGI. CDR3 length: 12 amino acids. V lost 7 bases and J lost 9, with 16 bases in between. The CDR3 reads CASMATGGRQYF. The CDR3, as DNA: TGTGCCAGCATGGCGACAGGCGGAAGGCAGTACTTC.

The chain uses TRBV5-1 and TRBJ1-4, with D possibly TRBD1 on 5 matching bases. V was cut by 3 bases and J by 0 bases, with 15 bases left in between. The length of the CDR3 is 17 residues. The germline V gene encodes CDR1 SGHRS and CDR2 YFSETQ. The CDR3 DNA reads TGCGCCAGCAGCTGGACACGGTGGACTGCAACTAATGAAAAACTGTTTTTT. Translated, it gives CASSWTRWTATNEKLFF.

V usage is TRBV4-1 and J usage is TRBJ1-5; maybe TRBD1 (6 bases). Per the germline V gene, CDR1 is MGHRA and CDR2 is YSYEKL. CDR3 length: 17 amino acids. With 4 bases removed from V and 0 bases from J, the gap between germline ends came to 16 bases. CDR3 sequence: CASSPGQLLNSNQPQHF. The CDR3 DNA follows: TGCGCCAGCAGCCCCGGACAGCTGCTTAATAGCAATCAGCCCCAGCATTTT.